This T cell receptor (beta chain) was retrieved from a study of blood T cells in healthy people across ages. This clonotype appeared a single time. Germline V gene sequence: CDR1 SGHTA, CDR2 FQGNSA. Unmatched junction bases numbered 7, after V lost 2 bases and J lost 4 bases. The CDR3 has 16 residues. With a J-beta primer mix and a sample-barcoded 5' primer, a second PCR ran roughly 6 to 12 cycles. TCRdb re-analysed the 5' RACE reads in MiXCR, keeping a single row per CDR3 protein. This table holds around 400,000 distinct CDR3 sequences, over 45% found once. This TCR came from a man between 60 and 75 years old in good health. Sequences were obtained from blood. This rearrangement joins TRBV7-2 to TRBJ2-1, with 8 bases identical to TRBD2. The CDR3 DNA reads as TGTGCCAGCAGCTTATGGGCTAGCGGGTCTTACAATGAGCAGTTCTTC. Encoded protein: CASSLWASGSYNEQFF.